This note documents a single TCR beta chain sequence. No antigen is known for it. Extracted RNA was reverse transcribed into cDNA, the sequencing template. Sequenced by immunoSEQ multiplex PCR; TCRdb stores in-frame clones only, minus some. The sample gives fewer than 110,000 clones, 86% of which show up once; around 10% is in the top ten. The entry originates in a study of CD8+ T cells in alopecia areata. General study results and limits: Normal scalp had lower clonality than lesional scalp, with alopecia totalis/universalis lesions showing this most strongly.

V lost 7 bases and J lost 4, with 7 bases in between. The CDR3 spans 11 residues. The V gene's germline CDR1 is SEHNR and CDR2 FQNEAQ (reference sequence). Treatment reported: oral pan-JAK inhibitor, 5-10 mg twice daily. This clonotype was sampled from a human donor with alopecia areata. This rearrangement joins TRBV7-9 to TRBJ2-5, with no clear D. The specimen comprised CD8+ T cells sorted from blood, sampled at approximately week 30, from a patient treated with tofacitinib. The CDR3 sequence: CASTGPETQYF. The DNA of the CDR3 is TGTGCCAGCACAGGTCCAGAGACCCAGTACTTC.